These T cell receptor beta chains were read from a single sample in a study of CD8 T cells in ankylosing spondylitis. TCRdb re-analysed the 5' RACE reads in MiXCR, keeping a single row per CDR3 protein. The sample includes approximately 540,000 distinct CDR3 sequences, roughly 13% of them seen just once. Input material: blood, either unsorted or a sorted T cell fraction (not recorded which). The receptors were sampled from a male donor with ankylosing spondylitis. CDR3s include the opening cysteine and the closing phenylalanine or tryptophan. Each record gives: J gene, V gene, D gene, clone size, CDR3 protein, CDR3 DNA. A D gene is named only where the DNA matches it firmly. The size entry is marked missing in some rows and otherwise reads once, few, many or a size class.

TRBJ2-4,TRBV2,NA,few,CASSESQLAKNIQYF,TGTGCCAGCAGTGAGTCACAGCTAGCCAAAAACATTCAGTACTTC
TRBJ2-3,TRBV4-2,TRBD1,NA,CASSQPGQGLTDTQYF,TGTGCCAGCAGCCAACCGGGACAGGGACTCACAGATACGCAGTATTTT
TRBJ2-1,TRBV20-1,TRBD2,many,CSAGPSGPRQYNEQFF,TGCAGTGCTGGGCCTAGCGGGCCCCGGCAATACAATGAGCAGTTCTTC
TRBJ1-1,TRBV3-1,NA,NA,CASSRTESTEAFF,TGTGCCAGCAGCCGAACGGAGAGCACTGAAGCTTTCTTT
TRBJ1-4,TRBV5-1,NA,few,CASSPGAEGLQNEKLFF,TGCGCCAGCAGCCCAGGCGCGGAGGGACTCCAGAATGAAAAACTGTTTTTT
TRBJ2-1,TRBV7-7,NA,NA,CASSLAFVSFNEQFF,TGTGCCAGCAGCTTAGCGTTCGTTTCCTTTAATGAGCAGTTCTTC
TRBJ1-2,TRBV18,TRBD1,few,CASSPGTGTYGYTF,TGTGCCAGCTCACCAGGGACAGGCACCTATGGCTACACCTTC
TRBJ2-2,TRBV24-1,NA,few,CATSDRATGELFF,TGTGCCACCAGTGATCGGGCCACCGGGGAGCTGTTTTTT
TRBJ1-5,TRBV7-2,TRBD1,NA,CASSQGQVLNQPQHF,TGTGCCAGCAGCCAGGGACAGGTTTTAAATCAGCCCCAGCATTTT
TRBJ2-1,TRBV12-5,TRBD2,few,CASGPSGRARNEQFF,TGTGCTAGTGGTCCTAGCGGGAGGGCCCGAAATGAGCAGTTCTTC
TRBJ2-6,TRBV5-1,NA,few,CASSRGTLEANVLTF,TGCGCCAGCAGCCGTGGGACACTAGAGGCCAACGTCCTGACTTTC
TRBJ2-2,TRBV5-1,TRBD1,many,CASSLRTGMNTGELFF,TGCGCCAGCAGCTTACGGACAGGGATGAACACCGGGGAGCTGTTTTTT
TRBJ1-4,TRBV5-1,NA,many,CASSAGGGEKLFF,TGCGCCAGCAGCGCGGGAGGCGGTGAAAAACTGTTTTTT
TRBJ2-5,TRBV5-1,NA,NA,CASSPIVGGRETQYF,TGCGCCAGCAGCCCGATAGTTGGGGGACGAGAGACCCAGTACTTC
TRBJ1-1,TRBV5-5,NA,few,CASQGPGRTEAFF,TGTGCCAGCCAGGGACCAGGGAGGACTGAAGCTTTCTTT
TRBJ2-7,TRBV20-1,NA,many,CSARDYRAQYEQYF,TGCAGTGCTAGAGATTATCGGGCGCAATACGAGCAGTACTTC
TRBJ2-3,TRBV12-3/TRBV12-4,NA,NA,CASSLTPLASSTDTQYF,TGTGCCAGCAGTTTGACTCCTCTAGCGTCTAGCACAGATACGCAGTATTTT
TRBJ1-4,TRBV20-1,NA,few,CSASTGRGEKLFF,TGCAGTGCTAGTACAGGGAGGGGTGAAAAACTGTTTTTT
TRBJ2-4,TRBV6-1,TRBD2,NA,CASSRTSGTSLAKNIQYF,TGTGCCAGCAGCAGGACTAGCGGGACGTCCTTAGCCAAAAACATTCAGTACTTC
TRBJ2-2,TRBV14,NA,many,CASSQLADRTGELFF,TGTGCCAGCAGCCAACTGGCGGACCGCACCGGGGAGCTGTTTTTT
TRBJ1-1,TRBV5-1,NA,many,CASSLELQNTEAFF,TGCGCCAGCAGCTTGGAGTTACAGAACACTGAAGCTTTCTTT
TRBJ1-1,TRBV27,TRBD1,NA,CASVRTGGFFTEAFF,TGTGCCAGCGTACGGACAGGAGGCTTTTTCACTGAAGCTTTCTTT
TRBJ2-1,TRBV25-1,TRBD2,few,CASVGLAGDNEQFF,TGTGCCAGCGTAGGTCTAGCGGGAGACAATGAGCAGTTCTTC
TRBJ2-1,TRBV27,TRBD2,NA,CASSLRVAGVLYNEQFF,TGTGCCAGCAGTTTAAGAGTAGCGGGGGTACTCTACAATGAGCAGTTCTTC
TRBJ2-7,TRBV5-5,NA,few,CASRPLEGRPYEQYF,TGTGCCAGCAGACCCTTGGAGGGCCGTCCCTACGAGCAGTACTTC
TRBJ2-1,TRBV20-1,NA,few,CSARTWVDNEQFF,TGCAGTGCTAGGACATGGGTTGACAATGAGCAGTTCTTC
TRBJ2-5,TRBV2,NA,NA,CASVYQETQYF,TGTGCCAGCGTTTATCAAGAGACCCAGTACTTC
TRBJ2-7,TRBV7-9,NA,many,CASSPWEQAGEQYF,TGTGCCAGCAGTCCGTGGGAACAGGCCGGCGAGCAGTACTTC
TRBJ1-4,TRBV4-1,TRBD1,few,CASSPPGQANEKLFF,TGCGCCAGCAGCCCCCCGGGACAGGCTAATGAAAAACTGTTTTTT
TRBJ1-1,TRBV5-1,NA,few,CASSLGPGPDTEAFF,TGCGCCAGCAGCTTGGGGCCCGGGCCAGACACTGAAGCTTTCTTT
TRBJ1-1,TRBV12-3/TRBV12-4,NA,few,CASSLESGAEAFF,TGTGCCAGCAGTTTAGAATCGGGGGCCGAAGCTTTCTTT
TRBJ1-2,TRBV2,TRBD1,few,CASSFGQGGGYTF,TGTGCCAGCAGTTTTGGACAGGGGGGTGGCTACACCTTC
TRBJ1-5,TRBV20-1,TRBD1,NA,CSARKDRDQPQHF,TGCAGTGCTAGAAAGGACAGGGACCAGCCCCAGCATTTT
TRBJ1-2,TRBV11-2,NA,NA,CASSRAGRYYGYTF,TGTGCCAGCAGCCGTGCCGGGAGATACTATGGCTACACCTTC
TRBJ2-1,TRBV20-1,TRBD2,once,CSAIGTSGAGYNEQFF,TGCAGTGCTATCGGGACTAGCGGAGCGGGGTACAATGAGCAGTTCTTC
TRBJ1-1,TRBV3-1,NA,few,CASTLSGINTEAFF,TGTGCCAGCACCCTCTCAGGGATCAACACTGAAGCTTTCTTT
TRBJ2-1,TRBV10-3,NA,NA,CAIRGSPGNEQFF,TGTGCCATCAGGGGCTCCCCGGGGAATGAGCAGTTCTTC
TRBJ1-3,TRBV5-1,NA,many,CASSSGTDSGNTIYF,TGCGCCAGCAGTTCAGGGACGGACTCTGGAAACACCATATATTTT
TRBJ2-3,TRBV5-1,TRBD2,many,CASSLAPSGRTDTQYF,TGCGCCAGCAGCTTGGCCCCTAGCGGGAGAACAGATACGCAGTATTTT
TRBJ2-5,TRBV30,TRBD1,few,CAWSRTGAETQYF,TGTGCCTGGAGCCGGACAGGGGCCGAGACCCAGTACTTC
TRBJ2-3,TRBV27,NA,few,CASSPFRQGGDTQYF,TGTGCCAGCAGTCCTTTCCGGCAGGGAGGAGATACGCAGTATTTT
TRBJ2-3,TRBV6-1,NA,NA,CASGFGADTQYF,TGTGCCAGCGGCTTCGGAGCAGATACGCAGTATTTT
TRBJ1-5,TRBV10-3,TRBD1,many,CAISERTGDQPQHF,TGTGCCATCAGTGAGAGGACAGGGGACCAGCCCCAGCATTTT
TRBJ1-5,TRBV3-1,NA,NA,CASSRGTWNQPQHF,TGTGCCAGCAGCCGAGGGACCTGGAATCAGCCCCAGCATTTT
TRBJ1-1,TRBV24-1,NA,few,CATSVGGDTEAFF,TGTGCCACCAGTGTGGGCGGGGACACTGAAGCTTTCTTT
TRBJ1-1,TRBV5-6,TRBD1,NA,CASSRGRGYAEAFF,TGTGCCAGCAGCCGGGGCAGGGGGTACGCTGAAGCTTTCTTT
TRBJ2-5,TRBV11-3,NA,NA,CASRSRRQETQYF,TGTGCCAGCCGCTCTCGGAGACAAGAGACCCAGTACTTC
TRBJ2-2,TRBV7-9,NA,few,CASSYTLPGELFF,TGTGCCAGCAGCTACACTCTCCCCGGGGAGCTGTTTTTT
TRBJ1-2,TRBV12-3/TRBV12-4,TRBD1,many,CASSLMARGIYGYTF,TGTGCCAGCAGTTTAATGGCCAGGGGGATCTATGGCTACACCTTC
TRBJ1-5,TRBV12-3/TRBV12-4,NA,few,CASSSGEQPQHF,TGTGCCAGCAGCTCAGGGGAACAGCCCCAGCATTTT
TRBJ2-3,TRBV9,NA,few,CASSVQGGTDTQYF,TGTGCCAGCAGCGTACAAGGCGGCACAGATACGCAGTATTTT